This T cell receptor beta chain was sequenced in a study of blood T cells in healthy people across ages. A sample-barcoded 5' primer and a J-beta primer mix were used in a second PCR of about 7 to 11 cycles. Using its own MiXCR run on the 5' RACE reads, TCRdb lists one record per CDR3 protein. The sample lists approximately 760,000 distinct CDR3 sequences, about 25% seen once, with more than 8.5% in the top ten. Per the germline V gene, CDR1 is LGHNA and CDR2 is YSLEER. V dropped 0 bases and J dropped 2; count of bases not matched to a gene: 6. The CDR3 is 17 residues long. This clonotype has only a few counts. These data also featured in a second study, about T cells of mothers and their children.

The sequencing input was blood. The gene calls are TRBV4-3 and TRBJ2-5; 10 positions match TRBD2. The source of this sequence is a boy aged 5 to 17 in good health. The CDR3: CASSQDIGLAVQETQYF. The CDR3 DNA follows: TGCGCCAGCAGCCAAGATATAGGACTAGCGGTTCAAGAGACCCAGTACTTC.